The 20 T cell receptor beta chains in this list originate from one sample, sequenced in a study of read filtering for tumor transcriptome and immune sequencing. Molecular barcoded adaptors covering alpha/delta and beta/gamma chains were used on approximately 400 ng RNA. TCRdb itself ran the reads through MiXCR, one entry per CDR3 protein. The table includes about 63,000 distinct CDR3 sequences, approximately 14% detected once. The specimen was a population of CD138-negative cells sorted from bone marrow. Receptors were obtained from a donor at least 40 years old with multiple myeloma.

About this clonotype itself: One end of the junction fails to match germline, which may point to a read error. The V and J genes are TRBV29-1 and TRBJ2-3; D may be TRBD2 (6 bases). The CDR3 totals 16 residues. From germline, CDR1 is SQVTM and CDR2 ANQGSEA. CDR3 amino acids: CSVRGTDSTSTDTRYF. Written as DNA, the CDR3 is TGCAGCGTTCGCGGGACTGATTCTACTAGCACAGATACGCGGTATTTT.

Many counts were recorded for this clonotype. CDR3 in amino acids: CASSQGGLGTEAFF. CDR3 in DNA: TGTGCCAGCAGCCAGGGGGGATTGGGCACTGAAGCTTTCTTT. This sequence joins TRBV7-2 and TRBJ1-1; 7 bases line up with TRBD1. The CDR3 loop spans 14 amino acids. Germline lookup yields CDR1 SGHTA and CDR2 FQGNSA. Trimming at V came to 5 bases and at J to 4 bases, leaving 7 bases not matched to a gene.

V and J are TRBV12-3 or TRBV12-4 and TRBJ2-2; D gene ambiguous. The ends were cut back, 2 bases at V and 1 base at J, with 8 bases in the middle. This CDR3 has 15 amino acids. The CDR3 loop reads CASSLSLVNTGELFF. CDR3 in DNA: TGTGCCAGCAGTTTAAGCCTAGTGAACACCGGGGAGCTGTTTTTT.

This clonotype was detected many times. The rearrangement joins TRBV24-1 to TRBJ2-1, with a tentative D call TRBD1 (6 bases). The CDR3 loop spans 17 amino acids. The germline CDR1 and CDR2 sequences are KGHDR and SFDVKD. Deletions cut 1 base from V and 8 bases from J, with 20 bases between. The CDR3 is CATSDFGGLSHDDEQFF. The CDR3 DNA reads TGTGCCACCAGTGATTTTGGGGGCCTCTCCCACGACGATGAGCAGTTCTTC.

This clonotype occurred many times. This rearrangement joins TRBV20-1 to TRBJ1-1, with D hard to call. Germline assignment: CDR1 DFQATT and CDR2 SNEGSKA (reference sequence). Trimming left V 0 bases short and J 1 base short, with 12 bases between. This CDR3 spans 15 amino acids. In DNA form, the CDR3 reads TGCAGTGCTAGAGACCGTGGACTCTCGAACACTGAAGCTTTCTTT. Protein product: CSARDRGLSNTEAFF.

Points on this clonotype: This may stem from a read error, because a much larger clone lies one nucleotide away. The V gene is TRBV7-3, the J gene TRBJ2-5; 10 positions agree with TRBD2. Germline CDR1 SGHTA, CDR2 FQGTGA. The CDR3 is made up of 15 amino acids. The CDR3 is CVSSFLAGAQETQYF. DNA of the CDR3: TGTGTCAGCAGCTTCCTAGCGGGAGCCCAGGAGACCCAGTACTTC.

The CDR3 protein is CSVDTRGNTEAFF. CDR3 bases: TGCAGCGTTGATACCAGGGGGAACACTGAAGCTTTCTTT. The chain carries TRBV29-1 and TRBJ1-1; a weak D match, TRBD1 (6 bases). The germline V gene has CDR1 SQVTM and CDR2 ANQGSEA. CDR3 length: 13 amino acids. V was shortened by 3 bases and J by 1 base, with 9 bases between the two germline ends.

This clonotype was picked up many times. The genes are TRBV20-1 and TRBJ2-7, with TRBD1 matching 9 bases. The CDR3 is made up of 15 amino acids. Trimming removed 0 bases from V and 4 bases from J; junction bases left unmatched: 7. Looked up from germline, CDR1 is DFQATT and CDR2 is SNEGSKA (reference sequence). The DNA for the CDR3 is TGCAGTGCTAGAGATCTAACAGGGGGCGCTTACGAGCAGTACTTC. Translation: CSARDLTGGAYEQYF.

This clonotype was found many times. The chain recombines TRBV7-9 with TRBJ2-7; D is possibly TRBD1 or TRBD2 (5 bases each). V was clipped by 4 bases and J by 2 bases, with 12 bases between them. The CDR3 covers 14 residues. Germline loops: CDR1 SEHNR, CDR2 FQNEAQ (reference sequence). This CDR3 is CASSSRDGTYEQYF. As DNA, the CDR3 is TGTGCCAGCAGCTCCCGGGACGGAACCTACGAGCAGTACTTC.

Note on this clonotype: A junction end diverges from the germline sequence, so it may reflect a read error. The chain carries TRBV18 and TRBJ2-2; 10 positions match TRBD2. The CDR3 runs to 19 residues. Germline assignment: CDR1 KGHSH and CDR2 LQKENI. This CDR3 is CASSPTPSGRLLNTGEVFF. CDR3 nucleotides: TGTGCCAGCTCACCAACGCCTAGCGGGAGACTATTGAACACCGGGGAGGTGTTTTTT. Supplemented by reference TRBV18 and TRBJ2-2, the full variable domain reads NAGVMQNPRHLVRRRGQEARLRCSPMKGHSHVYWYRQLPEEGLKFMVYLQKENIIDESGMPKERFSAEFPKEGPSILRIQQVVRGDSAAYFCASSPTPSGRLLNTGEVFFGEGSRLTVL.

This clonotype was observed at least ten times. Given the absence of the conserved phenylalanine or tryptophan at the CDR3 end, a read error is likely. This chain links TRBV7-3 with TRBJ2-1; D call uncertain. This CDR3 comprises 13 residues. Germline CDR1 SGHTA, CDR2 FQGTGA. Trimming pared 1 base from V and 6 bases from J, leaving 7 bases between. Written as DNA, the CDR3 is TGTGCCAGCAGCTTAAATGGTGTCAATGAGCAGTTCTCC. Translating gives CASSLNGVNEQFS.

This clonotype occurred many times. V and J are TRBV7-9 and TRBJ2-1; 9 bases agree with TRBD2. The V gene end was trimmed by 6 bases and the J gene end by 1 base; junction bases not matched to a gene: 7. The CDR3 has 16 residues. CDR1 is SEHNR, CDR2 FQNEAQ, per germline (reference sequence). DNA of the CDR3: TGTGCCAGCAGGAAATTAGCGGGAGCATCCTACAATGAGCAGTTCTTC. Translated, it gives CASRKLAGASYNEQFF.

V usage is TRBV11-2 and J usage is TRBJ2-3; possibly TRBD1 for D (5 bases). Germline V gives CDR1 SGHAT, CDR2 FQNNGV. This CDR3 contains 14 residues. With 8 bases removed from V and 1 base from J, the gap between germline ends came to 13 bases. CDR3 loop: CASGKWGRTDTQYF. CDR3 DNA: TGTGCCAGCGGGAAGTGGGGCCGCACAGATACGCAGTATTTT.

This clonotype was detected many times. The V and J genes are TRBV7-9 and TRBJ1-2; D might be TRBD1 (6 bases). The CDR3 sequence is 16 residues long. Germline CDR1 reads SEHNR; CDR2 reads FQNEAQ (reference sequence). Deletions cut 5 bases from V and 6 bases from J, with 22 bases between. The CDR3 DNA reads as TGTGCCAGCAGCCCCCTCGAGCGACAGGCGCAAGATGGCTACACCTTC. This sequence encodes CASSPLERQAQDGYTF.

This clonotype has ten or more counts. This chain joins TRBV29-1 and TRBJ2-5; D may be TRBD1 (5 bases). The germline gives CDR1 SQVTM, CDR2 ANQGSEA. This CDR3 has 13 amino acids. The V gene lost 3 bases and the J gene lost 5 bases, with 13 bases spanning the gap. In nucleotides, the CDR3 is TGCAGCGTTGACGCTTTGTGGGGCGAGACCCAGTACTTC. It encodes CSVDALWGETQYF.

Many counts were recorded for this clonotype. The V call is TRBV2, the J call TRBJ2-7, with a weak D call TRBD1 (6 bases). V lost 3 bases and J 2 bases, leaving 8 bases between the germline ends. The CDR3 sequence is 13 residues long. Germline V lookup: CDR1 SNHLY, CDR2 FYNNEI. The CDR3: CASSETGAYEQYF. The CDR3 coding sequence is TGTGCCAGCAGTGAGACAGGAGCCTACGAGCAGTACTTC.

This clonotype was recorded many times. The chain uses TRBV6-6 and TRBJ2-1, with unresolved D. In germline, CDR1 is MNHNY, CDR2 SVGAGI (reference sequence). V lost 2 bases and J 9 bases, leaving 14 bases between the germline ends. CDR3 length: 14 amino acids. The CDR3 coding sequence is TGTGCCAGCAGTTACGATAGCATGGCAATTGAGCAGTTCTTC. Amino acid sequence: CASSYDSMAIEQFF.

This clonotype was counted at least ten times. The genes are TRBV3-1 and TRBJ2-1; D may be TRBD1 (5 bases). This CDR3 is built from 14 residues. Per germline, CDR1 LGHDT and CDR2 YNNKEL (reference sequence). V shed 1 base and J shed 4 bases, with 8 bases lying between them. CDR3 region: CASSQGQNYNEQFF. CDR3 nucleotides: TGTGCCAGCAGCCAAGGACAGAATTACAATGAGCAGTTCTTC.

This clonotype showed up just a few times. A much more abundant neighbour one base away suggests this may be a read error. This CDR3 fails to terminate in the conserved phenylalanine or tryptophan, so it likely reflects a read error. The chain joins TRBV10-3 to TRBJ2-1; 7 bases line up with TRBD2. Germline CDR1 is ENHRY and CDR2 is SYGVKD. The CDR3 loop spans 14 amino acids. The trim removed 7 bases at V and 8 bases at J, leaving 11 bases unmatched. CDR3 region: CAIKSGEGLDEQFL. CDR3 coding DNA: TGTGCCATCAAATCGGGGGAGGGCCTCGATGAGCAGTTCCTC.

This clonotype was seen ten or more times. The CDR3 loop reads CASSLARLAHPGYTF. CDR3 bases: TGTGCCAGCAGCTTAGCGAGACTGGCGCACCCTGGCTACACCTTC. The rearrangement links TRBV11-2 to TRBJ1-2; no firm D call. With 1 base removed from V and 7 bases from J, the gap between germline ends came to 16 bases. CDR1 is SGHAT and CDR2 is FQNNGV in the germline V gene. The CDR3 sequence is 15 residues long.